This TCR beta chain was recovered during a study of shared clonotypes between healthy human individuals. Notes on the study in general: Clonotype sharing levels among donors were expected to vary with sequencing depth. All-four-donor shared clonotypes had higher generation probabilities than non-shared clonotypes did.

On this clone: Its antigen is not identified.

Germline V gene lookup returns CDR1 WSHSY and CDR2 SAAADI. This CDR3 has 14 residues. The ends were cut back, 2 bases at V and 4 bases at J, with 11 bases in the middle. This table comes from immunoSEQ multiplex PCR, and its TCRdb copy is limited to in-frame clones, with some not included. The sample lists roughly 2 million clones, under 97% occurring once. Splitting of CD4+ cells produced CD45RA+ naive and CD45RA-negative memory subsets. The V and J genes are TRBV10-2 and TRBJ1-2; the D is unclear. The sample was naive CD4+ T cells sorted from blood. The subset here: CD45RA+ positively selected. This TCR was sampled from a man aged 18 to 30 in good health. The CDR3 nucleotides are TGCGCCAGCAGTGAGGGGAGGAGCACCTATGGCTACACCTTC. Translation gives CASSEGRSTYGYTF.